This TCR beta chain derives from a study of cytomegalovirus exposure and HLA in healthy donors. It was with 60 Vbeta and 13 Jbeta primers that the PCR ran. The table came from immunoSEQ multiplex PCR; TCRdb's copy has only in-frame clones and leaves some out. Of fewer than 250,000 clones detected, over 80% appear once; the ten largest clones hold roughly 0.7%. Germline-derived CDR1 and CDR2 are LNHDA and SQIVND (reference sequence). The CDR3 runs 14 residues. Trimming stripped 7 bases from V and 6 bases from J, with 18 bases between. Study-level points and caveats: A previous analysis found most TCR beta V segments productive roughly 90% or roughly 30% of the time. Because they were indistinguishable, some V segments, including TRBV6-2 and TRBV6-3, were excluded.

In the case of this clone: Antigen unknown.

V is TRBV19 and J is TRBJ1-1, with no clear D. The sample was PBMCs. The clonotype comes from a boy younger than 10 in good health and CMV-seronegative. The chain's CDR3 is CASTARRVVPEAFF. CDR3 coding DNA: TGTGCCAGTACCGCGAGGAGGGTTGTCCCTGAAGCTTTCTTT.